This T cell receptor (beta chain) was observed in a study of cytomegalovirus exposure and HLA in healthy donors. Findings and caveats of the study: At a 0.05 false discovery rate, a later analysis found 15,000 to 20,000 TCR beta sequences to be associated with HLA alleles. Analysis was performed later, and it showed HLA-associated TCR beta chains to be more clonally expanded than equally common others. Within the data, a cluster of highly shared sequence variants was likely a sequencing artifact. Productive status was seen about 90% or about 30% of the time for most TCR beta V segments in an earlier analysis.

This clone was counted a few times. Its matching antigen is unknown. Germline CDR1 reads SGHVS; CDR2 reads FNYEAQ. V was trimmed by 5 bases and J by 6 bases, leaving 20 bases between them. The CDR3 contains 15 residues. PCR amplification relied on 60 Vbeta primers (plus 13 Jbeta primers). Generated by immunoSEQ multiplex PCR, the TCRdb table keeps only in-frame clones and is missing some. The top ten clones hold 1.2% of a sample with 120,000 or so clones, about three quarters of them seen once. V and J are TRBV7-6 and TRBJ2-7, with a tentative D call TRBD2 (5 bases). The source of this sequence is a female donor in good health and CMV-seronegative. Input material: PBMCs. CDR3 DNA: TGTGCCAGCAGCCCCTCGGCCGAAGGAGGCACCGAGCAGTACTTC. Amino acid sequence: CASSPSAEGGTEQYF. Supplemented by reference TRBV7-6 and TRBJ2-7, the full variable domain reads GAGVSQSPRYKVTKRGQDVALRCDPISGHVSLYWYRQALGQGPEFLTYFNYEAQQDKSGLPNDRFSAERPEGSISTLTIQRTEQRDSAMYRCASSPSAEGGTEQYFGPGTRLTVT.